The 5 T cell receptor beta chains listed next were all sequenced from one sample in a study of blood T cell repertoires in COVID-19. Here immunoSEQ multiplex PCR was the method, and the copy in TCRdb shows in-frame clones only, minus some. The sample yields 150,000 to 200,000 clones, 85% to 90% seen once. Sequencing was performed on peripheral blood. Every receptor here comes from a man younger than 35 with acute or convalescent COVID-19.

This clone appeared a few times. The CDR3 DNA reads as TGCAGCGGTCCAGGTCGGCGGGTTAACTATGGCTACACCTTC. This codes for CSGPGRRVNYGYTF. This chain links TRBV29-1 with TRBJ1-2; the D is unclear. The CDR3 runs 14 residues. The ends were cut back, 7 bases at V and 1 base at J, with 16 bases in the middle. CDR1 is SQVTM and CDR2 is ANQGSEA in the germline V gene.

The CDR3 coding sequence is TGTGCCAGCAGTGAAGAGACAGGGAGCGGGGAGCTGTTTTTT. It is translated as CASSEETGSGELFF. J is TRBJ2-2 and V is TRBV2; 7 bases are a match to TRBD1. CDR3 length: 14 residues. The germline gives CDR1 SNHLY, CDR2 FYNNEI. After removal of 1 base from V and 7 bases from J, the junction contained 3 bases not matched to a gene.

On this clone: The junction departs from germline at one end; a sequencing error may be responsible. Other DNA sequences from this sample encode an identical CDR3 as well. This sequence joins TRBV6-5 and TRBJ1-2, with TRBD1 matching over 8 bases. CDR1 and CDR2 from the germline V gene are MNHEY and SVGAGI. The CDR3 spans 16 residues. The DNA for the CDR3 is TGTGCTAGCAGTTTTGCCCGACAGGGGCCGGGGAATGGCTACACCTTC. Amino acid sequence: CASSFARQGPGNGYTF.

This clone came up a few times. The CDR3 DNA reads TGTGCCAGCAGTTCCGCCGGAGGGAACTATGGCTACACCTTC. Translated: CASSSAGGNYGYTF. The chain carries TRBV27 and TRBJ1-2, with D uncertain. The CDR3 totals 14 residues. Germline V gives CDR1 MNHEY, CDR2 SMNVEV (reference sequence). The ends were cut back, 4 bases at V and 2 bases at J, with 11 bases in the middle.

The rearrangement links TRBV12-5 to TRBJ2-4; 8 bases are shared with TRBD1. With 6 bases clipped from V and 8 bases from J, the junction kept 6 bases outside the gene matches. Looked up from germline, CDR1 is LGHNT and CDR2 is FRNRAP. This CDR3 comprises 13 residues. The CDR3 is CASGDRGPYIQYF. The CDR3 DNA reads TGTGCTAGTGGCGACAGGGGTCCGTACATTCAGTACTTC.